The sequence of this TCR beta chain was determined in a study of blood T cell repertoires in COVID-19. Looking at the study overall: Italy, Spain and the United States were the sources of the convalescent and acute COVID-19 samples. PBMCs, B-cell-depleted T cells, or T cells were the source of the cDNA or gDNA that made up the material.

Original processing notes: Nucleated cell number was recorded as an estimate derived from reference gene primer amplification. The assay was immunoSEQ multiplex PCR, and TCRdb's table has in-frame clones only and misses some. V, J and clone size are those of that table, while D and trimming were read from the DNA. Of around 80,000 clones in the sample, approximately 80% are singletons; the top ten hold roughly 16%. This CDR3 has 14 amino acids. Germline CDR1 SQVTM, CDR2 ANQGSEA. V shed 7 bases, J shed 6 bases, and the junction held 5 bases outside the gene matches. The source of this sequence is a woman older than 75 with acute or convalescent COVID-19. The rearrangement links TRBV29-1 to TRBJ2-3; 15 bases are shared with TRBD2. The sample taken for sequencing was peripheral blood. CDR3 residues: CSGLGTSGGDTQYF. Written as DNA, the CDR3 is TGCAGCGGGCTCGGGACTAGCGGGGGGGATACGCAGTATTTT.